Presented here are 4 T cell receptor beta chains from one specimen sequenced in a study of metastatic and nonmetastatic thyroid tumors (TCRdb year 2020). Receptors were amplified or captured by PCR. This sample was sequenced with an Illumina HiSeq 4000. Using fastp at Q25 and MiXCR, TCRdb reprocessed the public reads and kept productive beta chains. The sample includes 20,000 to 25,000 clones, with approximately 20% observed a single time. Of the sample, over 25% is held by the ten largest clones. No treatment had been received by any patient before thyroid surgery. The material sequenced was blood. Every receptor here comes from a female donor with papillary thyroid cancer or a benign thyroid nodule (not recorded which). Some clones in this sample may be carry-over from other donors' samples.

The sample holds a few counts of this clone. One junction end disagrees with the germline gene, perhaps due to a read error. The chain carries TRBV28 and TRBJ2-2; D possibly uses TRBD1 or TRBD2 (6 bases each). CDR1 and CDR2 (germline): MDHEN, SYDVKM. The CDR3 contains 16 residues. CDR3 in DNA: TGTTCCAGCACCCCTCGGGGGACACCGAACACCGGGGAGCTGTGTTTT. Residues: CSSTPRGTPNTGELCF.

This clone was seen repeatedly, ten times or more. The chain uses TRBV27 and TRBJ1-6; no clear D gene. Germline V CDR1 and CDR2: MNHEY, SMNVEV (reference sequence). The CDR3 has 15 residues. V shed 4 bases and J shed 10 bases, with 17 bases lying between them. Written as DNA, the CDR3 is TGTGCCAGCAGTTCTGAGTTTAGCAAGCGATCACCCCTCCACTTT. Translation: CASSSEFSKRSPLHF.

This clone was detected many times. The sample carries other DNA sequences with the same CDR3. This sequence joins TRBV29-1 and TRBJ1-5, with 9 bases lining up with TRBD1. Trimming removed 4 bases from V and 7 bases from J; junction bases left unmatched: 5. Germline values: CDR1 SQVTM, CDR2 ANQGSEA. CDR3 length: 13 residues. The CDR3 loop reads CSVVQGAGQPQHF. The CDR3, as DNA: TGCAGCGTTGTACAGGGGGCAGGCCAGCCCCAGCATTTT.

This chain links TRBV7-3 with TRBJ2-1, with D perhaps TRBD2 (5 bases). V was shortened by 0 bases and J by 8 bases, with 14 bases between the two germline ends. CDR3 size: 15 residues. Germline V gene sequence: CDR1 SGHTA, CDR2 FQGTGA. CDR3 DNA sequence: TGTGCCAGCAGCTTAACTAGCGTGACCTGGGATGAGCAGTTCTTC. Residues: CASSLTSVTWDEQFF.